One and the same sample provided the 32 T cell receptor beta chains below, sequenced in a study. TCRdb re-analysed the 5' RACE reads in MiXCR, keeping a single row per CDR3 protein. This sample has tens of thousands of distinct CDR3 sequences, with 26% found just once. Treg sorting used a CD4+CD25+CD127-/low gate. Sample: tumor-infiltrating Tregs sorted from the breast tumor. These receptors all stem from a female donor with breast cancer.

J is TRBJ1-5 and V is TRBV4-1; D is ambiguous. V lost 1 base, J lost 7 bases, and 14 bases lay in between. The germline gives CDR1 MGHRA, CDR2 YSYEKL. This CDR3 has 15 amino acids. The CDR3 here is CASSQVWAGGQPQHF. In DNA form, the CDR3 reads TGCGCCAGCAGCCAAGTATGGGCAGGAGGGCAGCCCCAGCATTTT.

The gene calls are TRBV7-2 and TRBJ2-7; D uncertain. Germline V gene sequence: CDR1 SGHTA, CDR2 FQGNSA. This CDR3 is 13 amino acids long. The ends were cut back, 1 base at V and 2 bases at J, with 6 bases in the middle. The CDR3 spells CASSLGETYEQYF. DNA of the CDR3: TGTGCCAGCAGCTTAGGCGAAACCTACGAGCAGTACTTC.

V and J are TRBV5-1 and TRBJ1-5, with TRBD1 matching over 9 bases. V lost 2 bases to trimming and J lost 6 bases; unmatched junction nucleotides: 3. The germline gives CDR1 SGHRS, CDR2 YFSETQ. This CDR3 region has 14 residues. CDR3: CASSFTGGGQPQHF. The CDR3 region has the DNA TGCGCCAGCAGCTTCACAGGGGGCGGTCAGCCCCAGCATTTT.

In this sample, this clonotype turned up a few times. This chain links TRBV5-5 with TRBJ2-1; 8 nucleotides line up with TRBD2. CDR3 length: 15 amino acids. Trimming took 4 bases from V and 7 from J; bases not matched to a gene: 10. The germline V gene encodes CDR1 SGHKS and CDR2 YYEKEE (reference sequence). In DNA form, the CDR3 reads TGTGCCAGCAGCAGCGGCGCGGGAGGAGGGAATGAGCAGTTCTTC. Translating it yields CASSSGAGGGNEQFF.

Many counts were recorded for this clonotype. The J gene is TRBJ2-7, the V gene TRBV12-3 or TRBV12-4; D may be TRBD2 (6 bases). The CDR3 is 15 residues long. Trimming shortened V by 1 base and J by 3 bases, and 13 bases separated the two germline ends. For the CDR3, the DNA is TGTGCCAGCAGTTTAGAGGGCGGGGCCGGCTACGAGCAGTACTTC. It encodes CASSLEGGAGYEQYF.

This clonotype was found many times. CDR3 nucleotides: TGTGCCAGCAGTCAAATACAGGGTTACGAGCAGTACTTC. As protein: CASSQIQGYEQYF. V gene TRBV12-3 or TRBV12-4 combines with J gene TRBJ2-7; perhaps TRBD1 as D (6 bases). This CDR3 is built from 13 residues. The germline V and J ends were trimmed by 5 bases and 4 bases, with 12 bases remaining between them.

The gene calls are TRBV30 and TRBJ1-1; D uncertain. This CDR3 spans 14 amino acids. The ends were cut back, 4 bases at V and 0 bases at J, with 12 bases in the middle. From germline, CDR1 is GTSNPN and CDR2 SVGIG (reference sequence). The CDR3 sequence: CAWIRSNMNTEAFF. CDR3 coding DNA: TGTGCCTGGATAAGGAGCAACATGAACACTGAAGCTTTCTTT.

This chain uses TRBV5-1 with TRBJ1-4; D call uncertain. Trimming removed 1 base from V and 2 bases from J, with 6 bases in between. The CDR3 is made up of 14 amino acids. Germline loops: CDR1 SGHRS, CDR2 YFSETQ. The CDR3 nucleotides are TGCGCCAGCAGCTTGAGTGTGACTAATGAAAAACTGTTTTTT. Encoded protein: CASSLSVTNEKLFF.

This clonotype was seen repeatedly, ten times or more. The chain recombines TRBV5-1 with TRBJ2-2; 7 nucleotides agree with TRBD2. The V segment lost 2 bases and the J segment 0 bases; nucleotides outside the gene matches: 4. The CDR3 covers 16 residues. Germline V lookup: CDR1 SGHRS, CDR2 YFSETQ. CDR3 sequence (DNA): TGCGCCAGCAGCTTATTGAGCGGGGCGAACACCGGGGAGCTGTTTTTT. Translated: CASSLLSGANTGELFF.

This clonotype came up a few times. The chain recombines TRBV5-1 with TRBJ2-7; TRBD1 matches 7 bases. Germline CDR1 reads SGHRS; CDR2 reads YFSETQ. The junction had 11 bases not matched to a gene; V was cut back by 5 bases and J by 3 bases. The CDR3 sequence is 15 residues long. Here the CDR3 DNA reads TGCGCCAGCAGGGTGAAGGACAGGCAAAGCTACGAGCAGTACTTC. This codes for CASRVKDRQSYEQYF.

This clonotype showed up just a few times. The chain carries TRBV4-1 and TRBJ2-7, with 10 positions matching TRBD2. This CDR3 has 15 residues. Trimming removed 3 bases from V and 3 bases from J; junction bases left unmatched: 5. From germline, CDR1 is MGHRA and CDR2 YSYEKL. The CDR3: CASSQLLAGVYEQYF. CDR3 nucleotide sequence: TGCGCCAGCAGCCAGCTTCTAGCGGGAGTCTACGAGCAGTACTTC.

As regards this clonotype: One junction end does not reproduce the germline sequence, and a read error may be involved. This rearrangement joins TRBV6-5 to TRBJ2-1, with D maybe TRBD2 (5 bases). The CDR3 has 14 amino acids. Germline V lookup: CDR1 MNHEY, CDR2 SVGAGI. The CDR3 loop is CANSYGGNYNEQFF. CDR3 DNA: TGTGCCAACAGTTACGGAGGAAACTACAATGAGCAGTTCTTC.

A word on this clonotype: A much larger clone lies a single base off, so this may be a read error. The V and J genes are TRBV29-1 and TRBJ1-1, with D maybe TRBD1 (5 bases). Germline CDR1 and CDR2: SQVTM and ANQGSEA. This CDR3 has 15 amino acids. The CDR3 region has the DNA TGCAACGTTGCCCGAGGGGCGCAGGTGGCAACTGAAGCTTTCTTT. Residues: CNVARGAQVATEAFF.

This clonotype came up many times. The chain employs TRBV5-1 and TRBJ1-6; no clear D. The CDR3 runs 14 residues. CDR1 and CDR2 (germline): SGHRS, YFSETQ. The germline V and J ends were trimmed by 1 base and 6 bases, with 8 bases remaining between them. The CDR3 bases are TGCGCCAGCAGCTTGAGACGGCCTAATTCACCCCTCCACTTT. This encodes CASSLRRPNSPLHF.

This clonotype appeared many times. V usage is TRBV29-1 and J usage is TRBJ1-5; D ambiguous. The V gene lost 6 bases and the J gene lost 3 bases, with 12 bases spanning the gap. The germline CDR1 and CDR2 sequences are SQVTM and ANQGSEA. The CDR3 totals 13 residues. This CDR3 is CSVAGGHNQPQHF. In DNA form, the CDR3 reads TGCAGCGTGGCGGGCGGCCACAATCAGCCCCAGCATTTT.

The rearrangement joins TRBV20-1 to TRBJ2-5, with 8 nucleotides matching TRBD2. Germline assignment: CDR1 DFQATT and CDR2 SNEGSKA (reference sequence). Germline trimming cut 0 bases from V and 0 bases from J; bases unmatched to any gene: 6. CDR3 length equals 16 residues. The CDR3 is CSARDFRGGDQETQYF. The CDR3 coding sequence is TGCAGTGCTAGAGATTTCCGGGGGGGAGACCAAGAGACCCAGTACTTC.

DNA of the CDR3: TGTGCCAGCAGTCCCCAAGACAGGGGAATCACCTTC. This gives the protein CASSPQDRGITF. V is TRBV6-5 and J is TRBJ1-2; TRBD1 matches 8 bases. Per germline, CDR1 MNHEY and CDR2 SVGAGI. The trim removed 5 bases at V and 13 bases at J, leaving 9 bases unmatched. This CDR3 region has 12 residues.

This clonotype was recorded many times. The junction departs from germline at one end; a sequencing error may be responsible. The rearrangement uses TRBV6-1 and TRBJ2-5; D is unclear. Germline V gives CDR1 MNHNS, CDR2 SASEGT. CDR3 length: 11 amino acids. In DNA, the CDR3 is TGTGCCAGCAGTGAAGCCAGAAGTGGTGACTTC. Amino acids: CASSEARSGDF.

This clonotype has a handful of counts. V usage is TRBV7-9 and J usage is TRBJ2-5; D is possibly TRBD1 or TRBD2 (5 bases each). This CDR3 has 15 amino acids. The germline V gene encodes CDR1 SEHNR and CDR2 FQNEAQ (reference sequence). The V end lost 4 bases, the J end lost 5 bases, and 17 bases lay between the germline ends. As DNA, the CDR3 is TGTGCCAGCAGCTCCGGGACCTTTATGGAGGAGACCCAGTACTTC. Translated: CASSSGTFMEETQYF. Drawing the rest from reference TRBV7-9 and TRBJ2-5, the complete variable domain is DTGVSQNPRHKITKRGQNVTFRCDPISEHNRLYWYRQTLGQGPEFLTYFQNEAQLEKSRLLSDRFSAERPKGSFSTLEIQRTEQGDSAMYLCASSSGTFMEETQYFGPGTRLLVL.

This clonotype was seen a handful of times. The CDR3 region has the DNA TGTGCCAGCAGGGAGAACAGGGGAGGTAGCCCTGAAGCTTTCTTT. Encoded protein: CASRENRGGSPEAFF. The chain is built from TRBV12-3 or TRBV12-4 and TRBJ1-1, with 7 nucleotides matching TRBD1. With V trimmed by 6 bases and J by 6 bases, 13 bases remained unmatched. The CDR3 is made up of 15 amino acids.

This clonotype has a single count. A single base separates this from a much larger clone, so it may be a read error. The chain combines TRBV6-6 with TRBJ2-1; 7 nucleotides agree with TRBD1. The CDR3 is 13 residues long. Unmatched junction bases numbered 3, after V lost 5 bases and J lost 5 bases. Germline-derived CDR1 and CDR2 are MNHNY and SVGAGI (reference sequence). CDR3 DNA: TGTGCCAGCAGTCAGGGACAGAACAATGAGCAGTTCTTC. Its translation is CASSQGQNNEQFF.

The rearrangement links TRBV7-2 to TRBJ2-7, with D possibly TRBD2 on 5 matching bases. The CDR3 has 16 amino acids. Between the trimmed V and J ends, which lost 5 bases and 2 bases, there was a span of 19 bases. Germline-derived CDR1 and CDR2 are SGHTA and FQGNSA. CDR3: CASSTRRRVATYEQYF. The CDR3 region has the DNA TGTGCCAGCAGCACTAGGAGGCGGGTAGCTACCTACGAGCAGTACTTC.

This clonotype showed up many times. This chain uses TRBV5-1 with TRBJ2-7; D is ambiguous. Germline V CDR1 and CDR2: SGHRS, YFSETQ. V was trimmed by 0 bases and J by 2 bases, leaving 12 bases between them. The CDR3 length is 15 residues. The CDR3 nucleotides read TGCGCCAGCAGCTTGGCCTTTGACACGGCCTACGAGCAGTACTTC. It translates to CASSLAFDTAYEQYF.

In the case of this clonotype: A much more abundant neighbour one base away suggests this may be a read error. V gene TRBV12-3 or TRBV12-4 combines with J gene TRBJ2-3, with D tentatively TRBD1 (6 bases). The J call may be incorrect, as the DNA end agrees better with TRBJ1-5. This CDR3 contains 16 residues. The CDR3 reads CASSVWTSGGTDTQHF. The CDR3 DNA follows: TGTGCCAGCAGTGTCTGGACTAGCGGGGGCACAGATACGCAGCATTTT.

Remarks on this clonotype: Just one base apart from a much larger clone, this may be a read error. The V and J genes are TRBV5-1 and TRBJ1-4, with 7 bases identical to TRBD1. The CDR3 length is 14 residues. Germline CDR1 reads SGHRS; CDR2 reads YFSETQ. The chain's CDR3 is CASSLTGANEKLVF. The DNA of the CDR3 is TGCGCCAGCAGCTTGACAGGGGCGAATGAAAAACTGGTTTTT.

This clonotype was seen a few times. V is TRBV10-3 and J is TRBJ2-2; the D call may be TRBD1 or TRBD2 (5 bases each). Germline V gene data show CDR1 as ENHRY and CDR2 as SYGVKD. The CDR3 contains 15 residues. V was clipped by 2 bases and J by 1 base, with 8 bases between them. CDR3 sequence reads: CAISEGGRNTGELFF. For the CDR3, the DNA is TGTGCCATCAGTGAGGGGGGACGGAACACCGGGGAGCTGTTTTTT.

The rearrangement links TRBV20-1 to TRBJ2-5; TRBD2 agrees at 11 bases. The germline V gene has CDR1 DFQATT and CDR2 SNEGSKA (reference sequence). The CDR3 is 16 residues long. The V segment lost 6 bases and the J segment 2 bases; nucleotides outside the gene matches: 11. CDR3 residues: CSAELAGAEMQETQYF. The CDR3 nucleotides are TGCAGTGCGGAACTAGCGGGGGCCGAGATGCAAGAGACCCAGTACTTC.

The genes are TRBV28 and TRBJ1-5, with TRBD1 identical over 7 bases. Germline assignment: CDR1 MDHEN and CDR2 SYDVKM. This CDR3 comprises 16 residues. Trimming removed 6 bases from V and 7 bases from J; junction bases left unmatched: 15. Here the CDR3 reads CASSSPNQGGWQPQHF. CDR3 nucleotides: TGTGCCAGCAGCTCTCCGAACCAGGGGGGCTGGCAGCCCCAGCATTTT.

The chain joins TRBV11-2 to TRBJ2-1; the D gene is possibly TRBD2 (6 bases). V dropped 4 bases and J dropped 3 bases, with 10 bases sitting between them. Germline values: CDR1 SGHAT, CDR2 FQNNGV. CDR3 length: 14 amino acids. The CDR3 DNA is TGTGCCAGCAGCTCTGGGACTTTCTACAATGAGCAGTTCTTC. It encodes CASSSGTFYNEQFF.

The sample holds a few counts of this clonotype. Here the CDR3 DNA reads TGCGCCAGCAGCTTGGCGCTGGCGGGAGGCCAAGAGACCCAGTACTTC. It translates to CASSLALAGGQETQYF. The chain has TRBV5-1 and TRBJ2-5; TRBD2 matches at 8 bases. Germline lookup yields CDR1 SGHRS and CDR2 YFSETQ. The CDR3 totals 16 residues. The V and J ends lost 0 bases and 1 base, in that order; junction bases with no gene match: 5.

Note on this clonotype: A single base separates this from a much larger clone, so it may be a read error. It is likely a read error, because the conserved phenylalanine at the end of the CDR3 is missing. The chain has TRBV6-5 and TRBJ2-3; the D gene could be TRBD1 or TRBD2 (5 bases each). This CDR3 contains 15 residues. Trimming stripped 0 bases from V and 4 bases from J, with 11 bases between. CDR1 and CDR2 (germline): MNHEY, SVGAGI. DNA for the CDR3: TGTGCCAGCAGTTACTCGGGGGTTCGCCCAGATACGCAGTATTTA. Translated, it gives CASSYSGVRPDTQYL.

V usage is TRBV4-1 and J usage is TRBJ2-4; D not resolved. The length of the CDR3 is 17 residues. V dropped 1 base and J dropped 0 bases, with 13 bases sitting between them. CDR1 and CDR2 from the germline V gene are MGHRA and YSYEKL. The CDR3 protein is CASSQGLPRVAKNIQYF. The CDR3 coding sequence is TGCGCCAGCAGCCAAGGCTTGCCCCGGGTAGCCAAAAACATTCAGTACTTC.